This is a list of T cell receptor beta chains from one sample in a study of patients and donors after allogeneic stem cell transplantation. TCRdb fed the RT-PCR reads into MiXCR, producing one record per CDR3 protein. The repertoire holds around 170,000 distinct CDR3 sequences, with roughly 22% as singletons. The sequenced sample was blood, either unsorted or a sorted T cell fraction (not recorded which). The source is a human donor who was either an allogeneic HSCT recipient or a stem cell or donor lymphocyte infusion donor (not recorded which). It is not recorded whose cells these are; they may come from a transplant donor. Both conserved end residues are part of each CDR3. Each record gives: CDR3 DNA, CDR3 protein, J gene, D gene, V gene, clone size. D genes are given only for firm matches. The size field is filled for only some rows; it gives once, few, many or a size class.

DNA: TGTGCCAGTAGTACGTCTAGCGGGGGGGCTACCTACAATGAGCAGTTCTTC
CDR3: CASSTSSGGATYNEQFF
J: TRBJ2-1
D: TRBD2
V: TRBV19
size: -

DNA: TGTGCCAGCAGCCTTAACCAAGAGACCCAGTACTTC
CDR3: CASSLNQETQYF
J: TRBJ2-5
D: -
V: TRBV12-3/TRBV12-4
size: once

DNA: TGTGCCAGCAGCTCATTGGCGACAGGGTTGGAGACCCAGTACTTC
CDR3: CASSSLATGLETQYF
J: TRBJ2-5
D: TRBD1
V: TRBV7-2
size: many

DNA: TGCGCCAGCAGCTCAAGTCTCACCGGGGAGCTGTTTTTT
CDR3: CASSSSLTGELFF
J: TRBJ2-2
D: -
V: TRBV5-1
size: -

DNA: TGCGCCAGCAGCTTGGAATATCAGGACGAGCAGTACTTC
CDR3: CASSLEYQDEQYF
J: TRBJ2-7
D: -
V: TRBV5-1
size: -

DNA: TGCAGCGTTGAGACAGGGGGCTATCGGGGCTACACCTTC
CDR3: CSVETGGYRGYTF
J: TRBJ1-2
D: TRBD1
V: TRBV29-1
size: few

DNA: TGTGCCAGCAGCGTAGCCGTATCCTCAGGGGACAGGGATGAAAAACTGTTTTTT
CDR3: CASSVAVSSGDRDEKLFF
J: TRBJ1-4
D: TRBD1
V: TRBV9
size: -

DNA: TGTGCCAGCAGCGGACGGATGAACACTGAAGCTTTCTTT
CDR3: CASSGRMNTEAFF
J: TRBJ1-1
D: -
V: TRBV27
size: -

DNA: TGTGCCATCAGTGAGTACCGGCAGGGGGGCCCGAACACTGAAGCTTTCTTT
CDR3: CAISEYRQGGPNTEAFF
J: TRBJ1-1
D: TRBD1
V: TRBV10-3
size: few

DNA: TGCAGTGCAGCCGGGACTCCTAGCTCCTACAATGAGCAGTTCTTC
CDR3: CSAAGTPSSYNEQFF
J: TRBJ2-1
D: -
V: TRBV20-1
size: -

DNA: TGTGCCAGTAGTATTAGAGGGGGCAATGAGCAGTTCTTC
CDR3: CASSIRGGNEQFF
J: TRBJ2-1
D: -
V: TRBV19
size: -

DNA: TGTGCCAGCAGCGTAGATCCCTCTTACCGTGAAAAACTGTTTTTT
CDR3: CASSVDPSYREKLFF
J: TRBJ1-4
D: -
V: TRBV9
size: -

DNA: TGCAGTGCTAACGGGGCTTTCTTT
CDR3: CSANGAFF
J: TRBJ1-1
D: -
V: TRBV20-1
size: many

DNA: TGCAGTGCTCCGGACAGGCCGAACACTGAAGCTTTCTTT
CDR3: CSAPDRPNTEAFF
J: TRBJ1-1
D: TRBD1
V: TRBV20-1
size: few

DNA: TGTGCCAGCAGCGCGGGACAGGTCTATGGCTACACCTTC
CDR3: CASSAGQVYGYTF
J: TRBJ1-2
D: TRBD1
V: TRBV7-9
size: few

DNA: TGTGCCAGCAAGAGCACACCCTCCGGTACCGGGGAGCTGTTTTTT
CDR3: CASKSTPSGTGELFF
J: TRBJ2-2
D: -
V: TRBV25-1
size: -

DNA: TGTGCCAGCAGCTTATTAGTCTTAGCCACCGGGGAGCTGTTTTTT
CDR3: CASSLLVLATGELFF
J: TRBJ2-2
D: -
V: TRBV7-2
size: once

DNA: TGCGCCAGCAGCTCACTCCTCGGGACAAACACTGAAGCTTTCTTT
CDR3: CASSSLLGTNTEAFF
J: TRBJ1-1
D: -
V: TRBV5-1
size: -

DNA: TGTGCCAGCAGCTTGCCTGCTTTTGTGCAGTTCTTC
CDR3: CASSLPAFVQFF
J: TRBJ2-1
D: -
V: TRBV5-4
size: -

DNA: TGCAGTGCTAGAGGTTCGGGACAGGTCGTCAATGAGCAGTTCTTC
CDR3: CSARGSGQVVNEQFF
J: TRBJ2-1
D: TRBD1
V: TRBV20-1
size: -

DNA: TGTGCCAGCAGAGCGACAGGCCTATACACTGAAGCTTTCTTT
CDR3: CASRATGLYTEAFF
J: TRBJ1-1
D: -
V: TRBV27
size: -

DNA: TGTGCCAGCAGCTTAAACCTGTTAGGGGAGACCCAGTACTTC
CDR3: CASSLNLLGETQYF
J: TRBJ2-5
D: -
V: TRBV11-2
size: -

DNA: TGTGCCATAGACAGCGGGGCCTACGAGCAGTACTTC
CDR3: CAIDSGAYEQYF
J: TRBJ2-7
D: TRBD2
V: TRBV10-3
size: few

DNA: TGTGCCAGCAGTTTGGGGGCAGGGATGAACACCGGGGAGCTGTTTTTT
CDR3: CASSLGAGMNTGELFF
J: TRBJ2-2
D: -
V: TRBV12-3/TRBV12-4
size: -

DNA: TGTGCCAGCGGCCGTGAGACAGGTCTCATGAACACTGAAGCTTTCTTT
CDR3: CASGRETGLMNTEAFF
J: TRBJ1-1
D: -
V: TRBV6-5
size: many

DNA: TGCAGCGTTGAAGATCTTCGAGGGGAGGGCACAGATACGCAGTATTTT
CDR3: CSVEDLRGEGTDTQYF
J: TRBJ2-3
D: -
V: TRBV29-1
size: -

DNA: TGTGCCAGCAGCTTACCCTCAGGGACAGGGAGGCAGCCCCAGCATTTT
CDR3: CASSLPSGTGRQPQHF
J: TRBJ1-5
D: TRBD1
V: TRBV7-8
size: -

DNA: TGTGCCAGCAGCTTAAGAAAGATTTATCAGCCCCAGCATTTT
CDR3: CASSLRKIYQPQHF
J: TRBJ1-5
D: -
V: TRBV21-1
size: -

DNA: TGTGCCAGCAGTTTTGGGATGGGGGGAAATTCACCCCTCCACTTT
CDR3: CASSFGMGGNSPLHF
J: TRBJ1-6
D: -
V: TRBV12-3/TRBV12-4
size: -

DNA: TGTGCCAGCCAACAGGGGTGGGGAAGCTACGAGCAGTACTTC
CDR3: CASQQGWGSYEQYF
J: TRBJ2-7
D: TRBD1
V: TRBV2
size: few

DNA: TGTGCCAGCAGTTTACAGGGAGGGGAAGAGACCCAGTACTTC
CDR3: CASSLQGGEETQYF
J: TRBJ2-5
D: TRBD2
V: TRBV27
size: -

DNA: TGTGCCAGCCAGCCAGATACGCAGTATTTT
CDR3: CASQPDTQYF
J: TRBJ2-3
D: -
V: TRBV2
size: -

DNA: TGTGCCAGCAGCAGACGGACCGACACAGATACGCAGTATTTT
CDR3: CASSRRTDTDTQYF
J: TRBJ2-3
D: -
V: TRBV6-5
size: -

DNA: TGTGCCACCAGTGATCCCACCGGGGAGCTGTTTTTT
CDR3: CATSDPTGELFF
J: TRBJ2-2
D: -
V: TRBV24-1
size: -

DNA: TGTGCCAGCAGCCCCGATGGGGGAGGGGCAGATACGCAGTATTTT
CDR3: CASSPDGGGADTQYF
J: TRBJ2-3
D: TRBD2
V: TRBV7-2
size: few

DNA: TGCAGTGCTCCTCAGACTGGAAGGAACACTGAAGCTTTCTTT
CDR3: CSAPQTGRNTEAFF
J: TRBJ1-1
D: -
V: TRBV20-1
size: few

DNA: TGCGCCAGCAGCTTTTTCCTAGCGGGGGGCCCACGCACAGATACGCAGTATTTT
CDR3: CASSFFLAGGPRTDTQYF
J: TRBJ2-3
D: TRBD2
V: TRBV5-1
size: -

DNA: TGTGCCAGCAGTCTGGACCTCTATGGCTACACCTTC
CDR3: CASSLDLYGYTF
J: TRBJ1-2
D: -
V: TRBV28
size: few

DNA: TGTGCCACCAGTGATGCGGGAGCCTACGAGCAGTACTTC
CDR3: CATSDAGAYEQYF
J: TRBJ2-7
D: TRBD2
V: TRBV24-1
size: once

DNA: TGCAGCGTTGGGCTAGCGGGAGTAAGAGAGACCCAGTACTTC
CDR3: CSVGLAGVRETQYF
J: TRBJ2-5
D: TRBD2
V: TRBV29-1
size: -

DNA: TGCAGTGCTAGAACCGGGACAGGGCTTAGCAATCAGCCCCAGCATTTT
CDR3: CSARTGTGLSNQPQHF
J: TRBJ1-5
D: TRBD1
V: TRBV20-1
size: few

DNA: TGCAGTGCTAGTAGGGGGGGCCGGTCCTACGAGCAGTACTTC
CDR3: CSASRGGRSYEQYF
J: TRBJ2-7
D: -
V: TRBV20-1
size: few